This is a list of T cell receptor beta chains from one sample in a study of blood T cells in healthy people across ages. TCRdb reprocessed the 5' RACE reads via MiXCR and lists one record per CDR3 protein. The repertoire holds fewer than 950,000 distinct CDR3 sequences, with about 48% as singletons. Sequenced sample: blood. The receptor source for this set is an elderly man in good health. Each CDR3 is given with its conserved first and last residue. The D gene is left open where the match is weak. Part of the rows lack a size; the others show once, few, many or a class for expanded clones.

clone_size | d_call | j_call | v_call | cdr3_nt | cdr3_aa
NA | TRBD1 | TRBJ2-1 | TRBV29-1 | TGCAGCGTTGACAGCCAGCTGGACAGGGAAAATGAGCAGTTCTTC | CSVDSQLDRENEQFF
NA | NA | TRBJ2-1 | TRBV11-2 | TGTGCCAGCAGCTCGGTTCAGGGCTACAATGAGCAGTTCTTC | CASSSVQGYNEQFF
NA | NA | TRBJ2-5 | TRBV3-1 | TGTGCCAGCAGCCAAGATCGATCTCGGTACCAAGAGACCCAGTACTTC | CASSQDRSRYQETQYF
NA | NA | TRBJ2-6 | TRBV5-1 | TGCGCCAGCAGCTTGTTTACGGCGGACCAAATCTCTGGGGCCAACGTCCTGACTTTC | CASSLFTADQISGANVLTF
few | TRBD2 | TRBJ2-7 | TRBV12-3/TRBV12-4 | TGTGCCAGCAGTTTAGCGGCTAGCGGGAGTCTAGAGTACTTC | CASSLAASGSLEYF
NA | NA | TRBJ2-5 | TRBV11-2 | TGTGCCAGCAGCTCCATCAGGGCGGAGACCCAGTACTTC | CASSSIRAETQYF
NA | NA | TRBJ2-3 | TRBV4-2 | TGTGCCAGCAGCCAAGCCCCGGGCACAGATACGCAGTATTTT | CASSQAPGTDTQYF
NA | TRBD2 | TRBJ2-3 | TRBV4-2 | TGTGCCAGCAGCCAATTCGCTAGCGGCCCAAAGCACAGATACGCGTATTTT | CASSQFASGPKHRYAYF
NA | NA | TRBJ2-1 | TRBV29-1 | TGCAGCGTTGCGAGCGTTTACAATGAGCAGTTCTTC | CSVASVYNEQFF
NA | TRBD1 | TRBJ1-5 | TRBV20-1 | TGCAGTGCTAGCCCGGGACAGGGGGCCTTTAGCAATCAGCCCCAGCATTTT | CSASPGQGAFSNQPQHF
NA | TRBD2 | TRBJ2-7 | TRBV2 | TGTGCCAGCTCTCCGAGGGCCTCGGGACTAGCGATACGGGGGTCATACGAGCAGTACTTC | CASSPRASGLAIRGSYEQYF
few | TRBD1 | TRBJ2-1 | TRBV20-1 | TGCAGTGCTAGAGATCCGGGACAGGGAAGCTACAATGAGCAGTTCTTC | CSARDPGQGSYNEQFF
few | TRBD2 | TRBJ2-2 | TRBV5-1 | TGCGCCAGCAGCTTGGAGGGGACTACCACCGGGGAGCTGTTTTTT | CASSLEGTTTGELFF
NA | NA | TRBJ2-3 | TRBV7-2 | TGTGCCGGCAGCCTAAGACAGACAGATACGCAGTATTTT | CAGSLRQTDTQYF
NA | NA | TRBJ2-5 | TRBV28 | TGTGCCAGCAGTTTCACCGGGACCCAGTACTTC | CASSFTGTQYF
few | NA | TRBJ2-3 | TRBV4-2 | TGTGCCAGCAGCCAAGATCACCCGGTGGGACGCACAGATACGCAGTATTTT | CASSQDHPVGRTDTQYF
few | NA | TRBJ2-1 | TRBV4-2 | TGTGCCAGCAGCCAAGGGGGGATTCGTTGGTTCTTC | CASSQGGIRWFF
few | NA | TRBJ2-1 | TRBV27 | TGTGCCAGCAAAAAGGCCGGGGTCACGTTCAATGAGCAGTTCTTC | CASKKAGVTFNEQFF
few | NA | TRBJ2-7 | TRBV12-3/TRBV12-4 | TGTGCCAGCAGTTCCCAAACTGGGAGGCTTCAAGGCGAGCAGTACTTC | CASSSQTGRLQGEQYF
NA | TRBD2 | TRBJ2-7 | TRBV20-1 | TGCAGTGCTAGAGGAAAAACTAGCGCCCACTCCTTCTCCTACGAGCAGTACTTC | CSARGKTSAHSFSYEQYF
NA | TRBD1 | TRBJ2-7 | TRBV7-9 | TGTGCCAGCAGCCGAGTTGCGGGACAGGGGGTCTACGAGCAGTACTTC | CASSRVAGQGVYEQYF
NA | TRBD2 | TRBJ2-2 | TRBV20-1 | TGCAGTGCTAGTAGCGGGAGGCGCACCGGGGAGCTGTTTTTT | CSASSGRRTGELFF
NA | NA | TRBJ2-3 | TRBV29-1 | TGCAGCGTTGGGAGGGGCGGAGATACGCAGTATTTT | CSVGRGGDTQYF
few | NA | TRBJ1-2 | TRBV6-1 | TGTGCCAGCTCGACAACGAGGGGAGACTATGGCTACACCTTC | CASSTTRGDYGYTF
NA | NA | TRBJ2-1 | TRBV21-1 | TGTGCCAGCAGCGGGACGGGAGGGCCCTCCTACAATGAGCAGTTCTTC | CASSGTGGPSYNEQFF
NA | NA | TRBJ1-2 | TRBV20-1 | TGCAGTGCAATGGACCCGGGGAACTATGGCTACACCTTC | CSAMDPGNYGYTF